This T cell receptor (beta chain) is drawn from a study of cytomegalovirus exposure and HLA in healthy donors. The overall study: Around 80 million unique TCRs from HLA-typed donors were held in an early data release. Overall study results and limits: Listed as cytomegalovirus-associated were 150 to 200 TCR beta chains. Rare TCR sequences predominated, though certain public TCRs were found in many donors.

The PCR used 60 Vbeta and 13 Jbeta primers. Method: immunoSEQ multiplex PCR; TCRdb's copy keeps in-frame clones and lacks some. The table lists about 140,000 clones. Donors had nominal health at sampling but likely had unrecorded immune exposures. Concerning this clone: Its matching antigen is unknown.

The source material was PBMCs. The clonotype originates from a male donor in good health and CMV-seronegative.

CDR3 protein: CASRPGTAFNQPQHF. Here the CDR3 DNA reads TGCGCCAGCAGACCCGGGACAGCCTTCAATCAGCCCCAGCATTTT. The chain uses TRBV5-1 and TRBJ1-5, with 7 bases aligning to TRBD1. This CDR3 has 15 amino acids. Losses at the gene ends were 5 bases for V and 3 bases for J; bases not matched to a gene: 8. CDR1 SGHRS and CDR2 YFSETQ come from the germline V gene.